What follows are 31 T cell receptor beta chains derived from one specimen sequenced in a study of blood T cells in healthy people across ages. The authors ran a second PCR of about 7 to 12 cycles using a sample-barcoded 5' primer and a J-beta primer mix. Via MiXCR, TCRdb re-called the 5' RACE reads, giving one row per CDR3 protein. The table shows about 2 million distinct CDR3 sequences, with roughly 49% occurring only once. Material for sequencing was blood. The receptors stem from a middle-aged woman in good health.

This clonotype was counted only a few times. This sequence joins TRBV11-2 and TRBJ2-5; possible D gene TRBD2, 5 bases. With 4 bases removed from V and 5 bases from J, the gap between germline ends came to 17 bases. The CDR3 sequence is 15 residues long. CDR1 SGHAT and CDR2 FQNNGV come from the germline V gene. CDR3 protein: CASSSPAGGEETQYF. The CDR3 bases are TGTGCCAGCAGCTCCCCCGCTGGAGGCGAGGAGACCCAGTACTTC.

V is TRBV27 and J is TRBJ2-7; 10 nucleotides agree with TRBD2. V shed 5 bases, J shed 0 bases, and the junction held 7 bases outside the gene matches. Germline values: CDR1 MNHEY, CDR2 SMNVEV (reference sequence). CDR3 length: 16 residues. Here the CDR3 reads CASSPLKREGSYEQYF. CDR3 DNA: TGTGCCAGCAGTCCCCTGAAGCGGGAGGGCTCCTACGAGCAGTACTTC.

The V and J genes are TRBV28 and TRBJ2-7, with D possibly matching TRBD1 (6 bases). The J call is in doubt because the DNA end fits TRBJ2-5 better. Germline V CDR1 and CDR2: MDHEN, SYDVKM. This CDR3 has 16 amino acids. The DNA of the CDR3 is TGTGCCAGCAGATCACGAGCAAGGGGGTGTCCAGAGACCCAGTACTTC. Its protein product is CASRSRARGCPETQYF.

V gene TRBV2 combines with J gene TRBJ2-4, with a possible D match to TRBD1 (6 bases). The DNA matches TRBJ2-7 better at its end, which makes the J call doubtful. Per germline, CDR1 SNHLY and CDR2 FYNNEI. The CDR3 spans 14 residues. The CDR3 is CASKDQGSSYEQYF. DNA for the CDR3: TGTGCCAGCAAGGACCAGGGGAGCTCCTACGAGCAGTACTTC.

CDR3 nucleotide sequence: TGTGCCAGTAAACCCGGGACAGGGGGCGACGGGCAGTACTTC. Encoded protein: CASKPGTGGDGQYF. The chain recombines TRBV19 with TRBJ2-5; 12 bases map to TRBD1. This CDR3 is built from 14 residues. The V gene end was trimmed by 7 bases and the J gene end by 11 bases; junction bases not matched to a gene: 11. CDR1 and CDR2 from the germline V gene are LNHDA and SQIVND (reference sequence).

This clonotype was counted between two and nine times. The CDR3 protein is CASSLQGSSYNEQYF. DNA of the CDR3: TGTGCCAGCAGTCTCCAGGGGAGCTCCTACAATGAGCAGTACTTC. The V call is TRBV12-3 or TRBV12-4, the J call TRBJ2-1; TRBD1 is a possible D gene (6 bases). The J call is uncertain, as TRBJ2-7 better fits the DNA end. The CDR3 consists of 15 residues.

The chain is built from TRBV28 and TRBJ2-1; tentatively, D is TRBD2 (7 bases). CDR3 length: 20 residues. Trimming left V 5 bases short and J 2 bases short, with 28 bases between. Per the germline V gene, CDR1 is MDHEN and CDR2 is SYDVKM. Here the CDR3 reads CASSPHLGIGRGVTYNEQFF. In DNA, the CDR3 is TGTGCCAGCAGTCCCCACCTAGGCATTGGGAGGGGGGTCACCTACAATGAGCAGTTCTTC.

This chain uses TRBV2 with TRBJ2-5; D may be TRBD2 (5 bases). CDR1 SNHLY and CDR2 FYNNEI come from the germline V gene. The V and J ends lost 1 base and 4 bases respectively, with 13 bases between them. This CDR3 is 15 amino acids long. The CDR3 protein is CASSEDGVSTETQYF. DNA of the CDR3: TGTGCCAGCAGTGAAGACGGGGTGTCGACAGAGACCCAGTACTTC.

The gene calls are TRBV12-3 or TRBV12-4 and TRBJ2-1; possibly TRBD1 for D (5 bases). Trimming pared 8 bases from V and 10 bases from J, leaving 24 bases between. This CDR3 contains 15 residues. CDR3 nucleotide sequence: TGTGCCAGCCCCCTTCGGACATCCCCTTCCTACGAGCAGTTCTTC. Translation: CASPLRTSPSYEQFF.

The chain carries TRBV7-2 and TRBJ1-2, with 8 bases identical to TRBD1. V gave up 0 bases and J gave up 10 bases; unmatched junction bases: 7. The CDR3 is 14 residues long. Germline-derived CDR1 and CDR2 are SGHTA and FQGNSA. The CDR3 is CASSLAPDRVLYTF. The CDR3 DNA follows: TGTGCCAGCAGCTTAGCGCCGGACAGGGTACTCTACACCTTC.

The CDR3 here is CSVDTGGRSTGELFF. CDR3 coding DNA: TGCAGCGTGGATACAGGGGGCAGGAGCACCGGGGAGCTGTTTTTT. The V gene is TRBV29-1, the J gene TRBJ2-2; TRBD1 matches at 9 bases. The CDR3 runs to 15 residues. Unmatched junction bases numbered 9, after V lost 6 bases and J lost 4 bases. Germline CDR1 reads SQVTM; CDR2 reads ANQGSEA.

This clonotype has only a few counts. The genes are TRBV7-3 and TRBJ2-2; D ambiguous. The CDR3 loop spans 12 amino acids. Trimming pared 5 bases from V and 0 bases from J, leaving 1 base between. The V gene's germline CDR1 is SGHTA and CDR2 FQGTGA. The DNA of the CDR3 is TGTGCCAGCAGCACGAACACCGGGGAGCTGTTTTTT. This encodes CASSTNTGELFF.

The chain couples TRBV7-2 to TRBJ2-7; 12 nucleotides agree with TRBD2. Trimming at V came to 5 bases and at J to 6 bases, leaving 8 bases not matched to a gene. CDR1 and CDR2 (germline): SGHTA, FQGNSA. The CDR3 covers 15 residues. The CDR3 region has the DNA TGTGCCAGCAGCAGACTAGCGGGGGACCGCCGCGAGCAGTACTTC. It translates to CASSRLAGDRREQYF.

On this clonotype itself: A read error may produce the germline difference seen at one junction end. This chain connects TRBV7-2 to TRBJ2-7, with 7 bases matching TRBD2. The CDR3 is 17 amino acids. In germline, CDR1 is SGHTA, CDR2 FQGNSA. Written as DNA, the CDR3 is TGTGCCAGCAGCTCAACCTCCGGGACTAAAAGCCCCTACGAGCGGTACTTC. It translates to CASSSTSGTKSPYERYF.

The rearrangement uses TRBV6-6 and TRBJ2-3; D gene unclear. CDR1 is MNHNY and CDR2 is SVGAGI in the germline V gene (reference sequence). The CDR3 covers 15 residues. Between the trimmed V and J ends, which lost 2 bases and 3 bases, there was a span of 12 bases. Written as DNA, the CDR3 is TGTGCCAGCAGTTACCCAAATGATCCAACAGATACGCAGTATTTT. Amino acids: CASSYPNDPTDTQYF.

On this clonotype itself: This may be a read error: a much more frequent sequence differs by one nucleotide. This chain joins TRBV25-1 and TRBJ1-6; D is undetermined. V was cut by 6 bases and J by 0 bases, with 12 bases left in between. CDR3 size: 16 residues. Germline CDR1 is MGHDK and CDR2 is SYGVNS. This CDR3 reads CASSAGWSSYNSPLHF. In nucleotides, the CDR3 is TGTGCCAGCAGCGCCGGCTGGAGCTCCTATAATTCACCCCTCCACTTT.

The CDR3: CASSYRGTSGGALRNEQYF. The CDR3, as DNA: TGTGCCAGCAGTTACCGTGGGACTAGCGGGGGGGCCTTGAGGAATGAGCAGTACTTC. V is TRBV6-2 or TRBV6-3 and J is TRBJ2-1; 16 bases are shared with TRBD2. Judging by the DNA end, TRBJ2-7 fits better; the J call may be wrong. There are 19 residues in the CDR3. Germline V CDR1 and CDR2: MNHEY, SVGEGT.

A single count supports this clonotype. CDR3 protein: CATSDRRTESNQPQHF. The CDR3 nucleotides are TGTGCCACCAGTGACCGGAGGACAGAAAGCAATCAGCCCCAGCATTTT. The V and J genes are TRBV24-1 and TRBJ1-5; TRBD1 is a possible D gene (6 bases). With 4 bases removed from V and 1 base from J, the gap between germline ends came to 13 bases. This CDR3 contains 16 residues. Germline-derived CDR1 and CDR2 are KGHDR and SFDVKD.

This clonotype appeared a few times. V gene TRBV10-1 combines with J gene TRBJ2-7, with TRBD1 matching 11 bases. CDR1 is WNHNN, CDR2 SYGVQD, per germline (reference sequence). V shed 1 base and J 6 bases; nucleotides not matched to a gene: 5. This CDR3 comprises 15 residues. This CDR3 is CASSEFGTGGGEQYF. The CDR3 DNA reads TGCGCCAGCAGTGAGTTTGGGACAGGGGGTGGCGAGCAGTACTTC.

This clonotype was detected only a few times. This chain links TRBV20-1 with TRBJ2-7; 9 positions match TRBD1. This CDR3 is 12 amino acids long. Germline assignment: CDR1 DFQATT and CDR2 SNEGSKA (reference sequence). The CDR3 bases are TGCAGCCAGACAGGGGGAATCTACGAGCAGTACTTC. Amino acids: CSQTGGIYEQYF.

This clonotype was picked up a small number of times. The chain joins TRBV25-1 to TRBJ2-4, with no clear D. This CDR3 contains 16 residues. Trimming left V 0 bases short and J 0 bases short, with 9 bases between. CDR1 and CDR2 (germline): MGHDK, SYGVNS. CDR3 sequence: CASSEYSGEAKNIQYF. In DNA form, the CDR3 reads TGTGCCAGCAGTGAATATTCGGGCGAAGCCAAAAACATTCAGTACTTC. Variable domain in full (rest from reference TRBV25-1 and TRBJ2-4): EADIYQTPRYLVIGTGKKITLECSQTMGHDKMYWYQQDPGMELHLIHYSYGVNSTEKGDLSSESTVSRIRTEHFPLTLESARPSHTSQYLCASSEYSGEAKNIQYFGAGTRLSVL.

This clonotype was seen more than once but under ten times. The chain couples TRBV20-1 to TRBJ2-5, with 12 positions matching TRBD1. The tail of the sequence fits TRBJ2-7 better, so the J call may be wrong. CDR1 and CDR2 (germline): DFQATT, SNEGSKA (reference sequence). The CDR3 length is 15 residues. The CDR3 sequence: CSAERGDRGLDEQYF. CDR3 nucleotide sequence: TGCAGTGCCGAAAGAGGGGACAGGGGGCTCGACGAGCAGTACTTC.

This clonotype was counted only a few times. This chain links TRBV7-2 with TRBJ1-2, with D tentatively TRBD1 (6 bases). Germline V gene lookup returns CDR1 SGHTA and CDR2 FQGNSA. The V gene lost 5 bases and the J gene lost 2 bases, with 12 bases spanning the gap. The length of the CDR3 is 14 residues. The CDR3 nucleotides read TGTGCCAGCAGCCGCTTAGGGGGAAACTATGGCTACACCTTC. It yields the protein CASSRLGGNYGYTF.

A word on this clonotype: Possible read error: a much larger clone is one base away. The chain employs TRBV5-1 and TRBJ2-7; D is unresolved. Germline V lookup: CDR1 SGHRS, CDR2 YFSETQ. V dropped 1 base and J dropped 7 bases, with 6 bases sitting between them. The CDR3 has 11 residues. The CDR3 DNA sequence: TGCGCCAGCAGCTTGTTCACAGAGCAGTACTTC. Translation gives CASSLFTEQYF.

This chain uses TRBV5-1 with TRBJ2-5, with D possibly TRBD1 on 5 matching bases. V gave up 4 bases and J gave up 5 bases, with 15 bases separating them. This CDR3 comprises 14 residues. The V gene's germline CDR1 is SGHRS and CDR2 YFSETQ. The CDR3 nucleotides read TGCGCCAGCAGCGCGGAAGGATACAGGGAGACCCAGTACTTC. Translated: CASSAEGYRETQYF.

The chain combines TRBV20-1 with TRBJ1-4; tentatively, D is TRBD1 (5 bases). In germline, CDR1 is DFQATT, CDR2 SNEGSKA (reference sequence). Trimming cost V 5 bases and J 4 bases, with 17 bases left between them. The CDR3 is made up of 15 amino acids. This chain's CDR3 is CSAPDTSWGNEKLFF. As DNA, the CDR3 is TGCAGTGCTCCGGACACGTCTTGGGGTAATGAAAAACTGTTTTTT.

The rearrangement uses TRBV4-3 and TRBJ1-2, with D perhaps TRBD1 (5 bases). V lost 0 bases, J lost 7 bases, and 15 bases lay in between. CDR3 size: 15 residues. Germline CDR1 reads LGHNA; CDR2 reads YSLEER. This CDR3 is CASSQDRGRSSGYTF. The CDR3 DNA follows: TGCGCCAGCAGCCAAGATAGGGGCAGATCCAGTGGCTACACCTTC.

This chain uses TRBV20-1 with TRBJ2-5; 9 nucleotides align to TRBD1. The CDR3 totals 15 residues. The V gene's germline CDR1 is DFQATT and CDR2 SNEGSKA (reference sequence). V was clipped by 4 bases and J by 3 bases; unmatched bases: 9. The CDR3 DNA reads as TGCAGTGCTACTAGGACAGGGGACGTCGAAGAGACCCAGTACTTC. It codes for CSATRTGDVEETQYF.

The table lists this clonotype with a few counts. The rearrangement joins TRBV4-1 to TRBJ2-1; D unresolved. CDR3 size: 15 residues. V was clipped by 0 bases and J by 4 bases, with 10 bases between them. Germline CDR1 reads MGHRA; CDR2 reads YSYEKL. The CDR3 loop is CASSQEGDLYNEQFF. The CDR3 DNA follows: TGCGCCAGCAGCCAAGAAGGAGATTTATACAATGAGCAGTTCTTC.

This clonotype was seen only once. The chain carries TRBV4-2 and TRBJ1-2; maybe TRBD1 (6 bases). Trimming cost V 0 bases and J 8 bases, with 13 bases left between them. CDR1 is LGHNA, CDR2 YNFKEQ, per germline. The CDR3 totals 14 residues. The CDR3 here is CASSQDKGDRGYTF. As DNA, the CDR3 is TGTGCCAGCAGCCAAGATAAAGGAGACAGGGGCTACACCTTC.

The table lists this clonotype with a few counts. The rearrangement links TRBV4-3 to TRBJ2-1; tentative D call: TRBD2 (5 bases). This CDR3 comprises 17 residues. Trimming left V 0 bases short and J 0 bases short, with 12 bases between. Germline CDR1 is LGHNA and CDR2 is YSLEER. CDR3 in amino acids: CASSQDAPGSSYNEQFF. The CDR3 region has the DNA TGCGCCAGCAGCCAAGATGCCCCGGGGTCCTCCTACAATGAGCAGTTCTTC.